This TCR beta chain was captured by sequencing in a study of identifying expanded T cells in peripheral blood. Overall study results and limits: Roughly 2-week clone count variance significantly increased as total template count grew. Over two and four weeks, about 15 and 19 clones changed, versus 1.2 between replicates.

Concerning this clone itself: What it binds is not known.

No infections or other immune events were documented during collection. CDR3 length: 13 amino acids. V shed 5 bases and J shed 4 bases, with 11 bases lying between them. CDR1 SQVTM and CDR2 ANQGSEA come from the germline V gene. The method was immunoSEQ multiplex PCR; TCRdb's version includes in-frame clones alone and lacks a portion of them. Here the sample spans 81,000 or so clones, about four fifths being singletons. The source material was blood. This TCR was sampled from a person aged 18 to 69 in good health. The chain recombines TRBV29-1 with TRBJ1-4; D possibly corresponds to TRBD1 (5 bases). CDR3 nucleotide sequence: TGCAGCGTTACAAAGGGGATTAATGAAAAACTGTTTTTT. It is translated as CSVTKGINEKLFF. Using reference TRBV29-1 and TRBJ1-4 for the parts outside the CDR3, the full variable domain is SAVISQKPSRDICQRGTSLTIQCQVDSQVTMMFWYRQQPGQSLTLIATANQGSEATYESGFVIDKFPISRPNLTFSTLTVSNMSPEDSSIYLCSVTKGINEKLFFGSGTQLSVL.